This T cell receptor (beta chain) originates from a study of metastatic and nonmetastatic thyroid tumors (TCRdb year 2020). About the study as a whole: The researchers compared repertoires between peripheral blood samples and tumor or nodule tissue samples from patients with malignant or benign thyroid disease. On the study overall, not on this receptor specifically: In both blood and tumor samples, malignant tumors were reported to have significantly higher TCR beta diversity than benign nodules.

Library prep was done by PCR. These reads were obtained on an Illumina HiSeq 4000. High-throughput sequencing was used to profile the TCR beta-chain CDR3 region of every patient. On the study's bioinformatics: CDR3 differences across clinicopathological groups were used to build a classifier for discriminating distant-metastatic papillary thyroid cancer patients. The Shannon index was used to measure repertoire diversity, and the Morisita-Horn index was used to measure how similar tumor and blood repertoires were. The public reads were run again by TCRdb, first through fastp at Q25 and then through MiXCR, and only productive beta chains were kept. The authors' filters were not applied to this entry. Across this sample there are under 45,000 clones, with roughly 17% seen only once. The ten largest clones take up approximately 9.9% of the sample. Based on the germline V gene, the CDR1 and CDR2 sequences are LGHNA and YNFKEQ. V is shortened by 1 base, J by 4 bases, and the region joining them spans 10 bases. The CDR3, cysteine through phenylalanine, is 15 amino acids long. The read is trimmed to its CDR3 DNA, 45 bases read in frame from base 1.

Before undergoing thyroid surgery, none of the patients had been given any kind of treatment. Patient clinical samples collected from about 2012 to 2018 were retrospectively analysed using T-cell receptor beta sequencing. This clone was observed at least ten times. Its antigen remains unidentified. No much larger clonotype is one base removed from it; base qualities were not supplied. This TCR was sampled from a female donor with papillary thyroid cancer or a benign thyroid nodule (not recorded which). Some clones in this sample may be carry-over from other donors' samples. The chain uses TRBV4-2 and TRBJ2-2; no confident D gene assignment can be made. Sequences were obtained from tumor tissue. The DNA reads as follows: TGTGCCAGCAGCCAAGTTAACAGCGCCACCGGGGAGCTGTTTTTT. The encoded protein is CASSQVNSATGELFF.